One sample yielded the 5 T cell receptor beta chains listed below, sequenced in a study of radiotherapy plus CTLA-4 blockade in lung cancer. Using immunoSEQ multiplex PCR, the repertoire was profiled, and TCRdb retains in-frame clones only, with some absent. This table holds some 50,000 clones, approximately 85% found once. The material sequenced was peripheral blood, taken from a patient treated with radiotherapy plus ipilimumab. Receptors were obtained from a human donor with non-small cell lung cancer whose response to radiotherapy plus ipilimumab could not be evaluated.

The chain carries TRBV5-6 and TRBJ2-7, with a weak D call TRBD2 (5 bases). This CDR3 has 14 residues. The V gene's germline CDR1 is SGHDT and CDR2 YYEEEE. V was pared by 0 bases and J by 1 base, with 8 bases between. CDR3 DNA: TGTGCCAGCAGCTTGGCGGGGTTGTCCTACGAGCAGTACTTC. Translating gives CASSLAGLSYEQYF.

The CDR3 spells CASTVPRVGTGELFF. The DNA of the CDR3 is TGTGCCAGCACCGTCCCCAGGGTGGGGACCGGGGAGCTGTTTTTT. The rearrangement uses TRBV28 and TRBJ2-2; D perhaps matches TRBD1 (5 bases). The CDR3 runs to 15 residues. V gave up 7 bases and J gave up 5 bases, with 17 bases separating them. Germline V lookup: CDR1 MDHEN, CDR2 SYDVKM.

This clone is a singleton in its sample. V gene TRBV2 combines with J gene TRBJ2-5, with 11 bases that match TRBD2. Germline CDR1 reads SNHLY; CDR2 reads FYNNEI. This CDR3 spans 19 amino acids. Losses at the gene ends were 3 bases for V and 0 bases for J; bases not matched to a gene: 12. Written as DNA, the CDR3 is TGTGCCAGCAGTGACGAGGGAGAAAGGGGACTAGCGGACCAAGAGACCCAGTACTTC. Residues: CASSDEGERGLADQETQYF.

The chain recombines TRBV18 with TRBJ2-1, with 8 bases identical to TRBD2. This CDR3 has 18 residues. With 1 base clipped from V and 4 bases from J, the junction kept 12 bases outside the gene matches. CDR1 is KGHSH, CDR2 LQKENI, per germline. In nucleotides, the CDR3 is TGTGCCAGCTCACCACTTCGTCGGGGGGGCGCAAATTACAATGAGCAGTTCTTC. Translation: CASSPLRRGGANYNEQFF.

This clone was counted a single time. V is TRBV6-4 and J is TRBJ2-2; 8 positions agree with TRBD2. In germline, CDR1 is MRHNA, CDR2 SNTAGT. This CDR3 contains 15 residues. The trim removed 7 bases at V and 6 bases at J, leaving 10 bases unmatched. As DNA, the CDR3 is TGTGCCAGCAAATTGCTAGCGGGTCCCCCCGGGGAGCTGTTTTTT. Translation: CASKLLAGPPGELFF.